This T cell receptor (beta chain) was sequenced for a study of T cell responses to AZD1222 COVID-19 vaccine. For this clone: What it binds is not known.

Findings of the study overall: The donors showed a predominance of white British ancestry and of females, with possible underestimation of clonal diversity.

CDR1 is SGHRS and CDR2 is YFSETQ in the germline V gene. V was trimmed by 5 bases and J by 5 bases, leaving 14 bases between them. The CDR3 is 15 amino acids. Assay used: immunoSEQ multiplex PCR; TCRdb lists only in-frame clones, some missing. Its listing shows about 140,000 clones. The sample taken for sequencing was peripheral blood. The V and J genes are TRBV5-1 and TRBJ1-6; TRBD1 is a possible D gene (6 bases). The sequence came from an adult in good health. The CDR3 loop reads CASSSQGGNNSPLHF. DNA of the CDR3: TGCGCCAGCAGTTCACAGGGTGGCAATAATTCACCCCTCCACTTT. The full variable domain, rest sourced from reference TRBV5-1 and TRBJ1-6, is KAGVTQTPRYLIKTRGQQVTLSCSPISGHRSVSWYQQTPGQGLQFLFEYFSETQRNKGNFPGRFSGRQFSNSRSEMNVSTLELGDSALYLCASSSQGGNNSPLHFGNGTRLTVT.